What follows are 21 T cell receptor beta chains derived from one specimen sequenced in a study of cytomegalovirus exposure and HLA in healthy donors (dated by TCRdb to the late 2010s). Receptors were amplified or captured by the immunoSEQ multiplex PCR assay. Imported from immuneACCESS, the table was reduced by TCRdb to in-frame sequences with V and J called. These copies leave out some clones; in studies compared against another copy, an unresolved V gene accounts for under half, and the cause of the remainder is not known. The sample includes roughly 330,000 clones, with 87% observed a single time. About 1.2% of the sample is held by the ten biggest clonotypes. Sequenced input: PBMCs. The receptors stem from a young woman in good health and CMV-seropositive.

V and J are TRBV7-8 and TRBJ1-4; TRBD1 is a possible D gene (5 bases). Germline loops: CDR1 SGHVS, CDR2 FQNEAQ. The CDR3 totals 14 residues. Trimming cost V 2 bases and J 8 bases, with 12 bases left between them. The CDR3 DNA reads as TGTGCCAGCAGCTTAAGTCAGGGTGGAGAAAAACTGTTTTTT. This gives the protein CASSLSQGGEKLFF. Looking up the rest from reference TRBV7-8 and TRBJ1-4 gives the full variable domain: GAGVSQSPRYKVAKRGQDVALRCDPISGHVSLFWYQQALGQGPEFLTYFQNEAQLDKSGLPSDRFFAERPEGSVSTLKIQRTQQEDSAVYLCASSLSQGGEKLFFGSGTQLSVL.

The chain joins TRBV29-1 to TRBJ2-5, with 11 nucleotides matching TRBD2. The J call is doubtful: the DNA matches TRBJ2-7 better. The CDR3 consists of 14 residues. Germline V gene sequence: CDR1 SQVTM, CDR2 ANQGSEA. The CDR3 DNA reads TGCAGCGTTCGAAAACTAGCGGGAGCCTACGAGCAGTACTTC. This codes for CSVRKLAGAYEQYF.

The chain has TRBV5-1 and TRBJ2-5, with no clear D. Germline V gives CDR1 SGHRS, CDR2 YFSETQ. The germline V and J ends were trimmed by 0 bases and 5 bases, with 11 bases remaining between them. The CDR3 covers 14 residues. The CDR3 loop reads CASSLAVGLETQYF. Written as DNA, the CDR3 is TGCGCCAGCAGCTTGGCCGTCGGTTTGGAGACCCAGTACTTC.

In regard to this clone: One end of the junction does not line up with germline, which may come from a read error. The chain employs TRBV2 and TRBJ2-2; D is unclear. The CDR3 runs 13 residues. Germline CDR1 is SNHLY and CDR2 is FYNNEI. CDR3 in amino acids: CASNRPNAGELFF. DNA of the CDR3: TGTGCCAGTAACAGACCGAACGCCGGGGAGCTGTTTTTT.

This clone came up many times. This chain links TRBV7-9 with TRBJ2-3; D remains ambiguous. Per germline, CDR1 SEHNR and CDR2 FQNEAQ (reference sequence). V was clipped by 5 bases and J by 6 bases, with 21 bases between them. The CDR3 consists of 16 residues. The CDR3 bases are TGTGCCAGCAGCCCCGCGACTGGTGGGTTGGTCGATACGCAGTATTTT. It encodes CASSPATGGLVDTQYF.

This chain connects TRBV30 to TRBJ2-2; D is tentatively TRBD1 or TRBD2 (5 bases each). The CDR3 is 16 amino acids. From germline, CDR1 is GTSNPN and CDR2 SVGIG (reference sequence). The ends were cut back, 4 bases at V and 4 bases at J, with 19 bases in the middle. CDR3 DNA: TGTGCCTGGAAGGGTATGGGGGTCTCGAGCACCGGGGAGCTGTTTTTT. Translated: CAWKGMGVSSTGELFF.

The CDR3 loop is CASRPGQNSPLHF. The CDR3 DNA reads as TGCGCCAGCAGACCTGGACAAAATTCACCCCTCCACTTT. J is TRBJ1-6 and V is TRBV10-2; D might be TRBD1 (5 bases). Trimming left V 6 bases short and J 7 bases short, with 10 bases between. This CDR3 contains 13 residues. In germline, CDR1 is WSHSY, CDR2 SAAADI.

The chain links TRBV6-5 to TRBJ1-5, with TRBD1 matching over 9 bases. Germline assignment: CDR1 MNHEY and CDR2 SVGAGI. V lost 6 bases and J lost 5; bases outside the gene matches: 5. The CDR3 has 14 residues. This CDR3 reads CASSLGTGYQPQHF. Here the CDR3 DNA reads TGTGCCAGCAGCCTTGGGACAGGGTATCAGCCCCAGCATTTT.

The chain joins TRBV9 to TRBJ1-2; TRBD1 matches 9 bases. The CDR3 has 17 residues. The germline gives CDR1 SGDLS, CDR2 YYNGEE. With 0 bases clipped from V and 4 bases from J, the junction kept 10 bases outside the gene matches. CDR3 residues: CASSVEVSGQGSYGYTF. CDR3 sequence (DNA): TGTGCCAGCAGCGTAGAAGTCTCGGGACAGGGTAGCTATGGCTACACCTTC.

The rearrangement joins TRBV6-5 to TRBJ2-3; TRBD2 is a possible D gene (5 bases). The V gene's germline CDR1 is MNHEY and CDR2 SVGAGI. The V end was cut by 5 bases, the J end by 3 bases, with 9 bases between. The CDR3 has 13 amino acids. The CDR3 coding sequence is TGTGCCAGCAGTGAACTAGTTACAGATACGCAGTATTTT. Its protein product is CASSELVTDTQYF.

The count of this clone is one. The rearrangement uses TRBV27 and TRBJ2-7; 10 nucleotides agree with TRBD2. Germline CDR1 is MNHEY and CDR2 is SMNVEV (reference sequence). Trimming removed 3 bases from V and 3 bases from J; junction bases left unmatched: 8. The CDR3 spans 16 residues. For the CDR3, the DNA is TGTGCCAGCAGTTTGTATCTAGCGGGAGCGAACTACGAGCAGTACTTC. This encodes CASSLYLAGANYEQYF.

On this clone: One end of the junction is discordant with germline, which a read error may explain. V is TRBV18 and J is TRBJ2-5; 8 nucleotides line up with TRBD2. Germline V gene data show CDR1 as KGHSH and CDR2 as LQKENI. The CDR3 sequence is 15 residues long. CDR3 sequence (DNA): TGTGCCAGCTCACCATTAGCGGGGCAAAAAGAGGCCCAGTACTTC. Translating gives CASSPLAGQKEAQYF.

V usage is TRBV13 and J usage is TRBJ2-7; 9 bases are a match to TRBD2. Germline V lookup: CDR1 PRHDT, CDR2 FYEKMQ (reference sequence). V shed 0 bases, J shed 0 bases, and the junction held 9 bases outside the gene matches. This CDR3 is 18 amino acids long. The CDR3 DNA reads TGTGCCAGCAGCTTAGGTGGAGCGAGCGGGGGGCACTCCTACGAGCAGTACTTC. Its translation is CASSLGGASGGHSYEQYF.

The rearrangement joins TRBV13 to TRBJ2-3; 8 nucleotides agree with TRBD2. This CDR3 is built from 15 residues. Germline trimming cut 2 bases from V and 3 bases from J; bases unmatched to any gene: 4. The germline CDR1 and CDR2 sequences are PRHDT and FYEKMQ (reference sequence). As DNA, the CDR3 is TGTGCCAGCAGCTTAAGACTAGCGCTAACAGATACGCAGTATTTT. This sequence encodes CASSLRLALTDTQYF.

This clone was seen just once. The V gene is TRBV9, the J gene TRBJ2-7; D is perhaps TRBD2 (6 bases). Germline CDR1 SGDLS, CDR2 YYNGEE. V lost 3 bases to trimming and J lost 1 base, with 14 bases between them. The CDR3 length is 15 residues. The CDR3 region is CASSASSEGSYEQYF. As DNA, the CDR3 is TGTGCCAGCAGCGCGTCTAGCGAAGGATCCTACGAGCAGTACTTC.

J is TRBJ1-2 and V is TRBV19; TRBD1 might be the D (5 bases). The germline V gene has CDR1 LNHDA and CDR2 SQIVND (reference sequence). Trimming pared 5 bases from V and 4 bases from J, leaving 20 bases between. The CDR3 totals 16 residues. CDR3 region: CASSSPQAGHLYGYTF. The CDR3 nucleotides read TGTGCCAGTAGTTCCCCCCAAGCAGGGCACCTCTATGGCTACACCTTC.

This clone appeared once. Additional DNA sequences in this sample encode the identical CDR3. The chain employs TRBV27 and TRBJ1-1, with a weak D call TRBD1 (5 bases). CDR3 length: 13 residues. Germline-derived CDR1 and CDR2 are MNHEY and SMNVEV (reference sequence). V shed 2 bases and J shed 1 base, with 5 bases lying between them. This CDR3 is CASSLDRNTEAFF. The CDR3 DNA is TGTGCCAGCAGTTTAGACAGGAACACTGAAGCTTTCTTT.

This sequence joins TRBV29-1 and TRBJ1-2; D remains unclear. The CDR3 is 12 amino acids. Germline CDR1 reads SQVTM; CDR2 reads ANQGSEA. V was trimmed by 3 bases and J by 7 bases, leaving 12 bases between them. CDR3 in DNA: TGCAGCGTTGAGTTTAGACCAGGTGGCTACACCTTC. It yields the protein CSVEFRPGGYTF. Looking up the rest from reference TRBV29-1 and TRBJ1-2 gives the full variable domain: SAVISQKPSRDICQRGTSLTIQCQVDSQVTMMFWYRQQPGQSLTLIATANQGSEATYESGFVIDKFPISRPNLTFSTLTVSNMSPEDSSIYLCSVEFRPGGYTFGSGTRLTVV.

CDR3 loop: CASSPTGGNYEQYF. For the CDR3, the DNA is TGCGCCAGCAGTCCCACGGGGGGAAACTACGAGCAGTACTTC. J is TRBJ2-7 and V is TRBV5-1; TRBD2 aligns across 7 bases. Germline CDR1 is SGHRS and CDR2 is YFSETQ. This CDR3 has 14 residues. With V trimmed by 5 bases and J by 3 bases, 8 bases remained unmatched.

This chain uses TRBV27 with TRBJ2-1, with TRBD2 identical over 10 bases. This CDR3 has 15 residues. Germline V CDR1 and CDR2: MNHEY, SMNVEV (reference sequence). The J segment lost 6 bases and the V segment lost 6 bases, leaving 8 bases of the junction unmatched. DNA for the CDR3: TGTGCCAGCAGCCTCGGGACTAGCGTTTTCAATGAGCAGTTCTTC. Protein sequence: CASSLGTSVFNEQFF.

V and J are TRBV27 and TRBJ2-5; D tentatively fits TRBD1 or TRBD2 (5 bases each). This CDR3 region has 13 residues. The V gene lost 5 bases and the J gene lost 7 bases, with 14 bases spanning the gap. The germline V gene has CDR1 MNHEY and CDR2 SMNVEV (reference sequence). CDR3 sequence: CASSLGTLGTQYF. CDR3 nucleotides: TGTGCCAGCAGTCTTGGGACCCTAGGGACCCAGTACTTC.